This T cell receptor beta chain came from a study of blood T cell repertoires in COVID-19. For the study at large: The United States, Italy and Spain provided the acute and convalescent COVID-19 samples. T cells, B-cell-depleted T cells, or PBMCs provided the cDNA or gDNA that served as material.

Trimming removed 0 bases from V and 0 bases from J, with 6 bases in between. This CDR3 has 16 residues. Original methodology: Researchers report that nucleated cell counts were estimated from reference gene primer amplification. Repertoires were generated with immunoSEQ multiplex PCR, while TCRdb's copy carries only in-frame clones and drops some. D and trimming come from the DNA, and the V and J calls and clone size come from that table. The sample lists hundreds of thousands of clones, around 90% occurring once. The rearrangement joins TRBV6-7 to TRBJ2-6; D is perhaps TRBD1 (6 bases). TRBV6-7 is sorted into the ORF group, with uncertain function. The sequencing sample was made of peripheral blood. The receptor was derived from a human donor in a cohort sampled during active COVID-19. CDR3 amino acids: CASSYSDSSGANVLTF. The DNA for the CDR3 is TGTGCCAGCAGTTACTCGGACAGCTCTGGGGCCAACGTCCTGACTTTC.